This TCR beta chain was recorded in a study of cytomegalovirus exposure and HLA in healthy donors. Study observations and caveats: Later on, a genetic analysis was performed. It linked a missense variant in DCLRE1C with V- and J-gene trimming of TCR beta.

The CDR3 sequence is 12 residues long. CDR1 is MNHEY and CDR2 is SVGAGI in the germline V gene. Deletions cut 6 bases from V and 5 bases from J, with 8 bases between. PCR employed 60 Vbeta and 13 Jbeta primers. Clones were sequenced by immunoSEQ multiplex PCR, and TCRdb holds only the in-frame ones, with some missing. Found here are approximately 110,000 clones, around 78% of them singletons; the top ten hold roughly 3.5%. A remark on this clone: Its matching antigen is unknown.

Sequencing used PBMCs. The chain joins TRBV6-5 to TRBJ2-1, with D unclear. The sequence came from a man aged 35 to 55 in good health and CMV-seronegative. CDR3 sequence reads: CASRFTDNEQFF. The DNA of the CDR3 is TGTGCCAGCAGATTCACAGACAATGAGCAGTTCTTC.